These T cell receptor beta chains were read from a single sample in a study of cytomegalovirus exposure and HLA in healthy donors. The method was immunoSEQ multiplex PCR; TCRdb's version includes in-frame clones alone and lacks a portion of them. The table includes around 180,000 clones, around 68% detected once. Sequencing was carried out using PBMCs. These receptor sequences come from a girl aged 10 to 17 in good health and CMV-seronegative. Both conserved end residues are part of each CDR3. D genes are given only for firm matches. The size of a clone is reported for some rows only, either as once, few or many, or as a class for expanded clones.

cdr3_length j_call clone_size d_call v_call cdr3_aa cdr3_nt
17 TRBJ2-1 . TRBD2 TRBV27 CASSLYGGGASYNEQFF TGTGCCAGCAGTTTATATGGCGGGGGGGCATCCTACAATGAGCAGTTCTTC
14 TRBJ1-1 once . TRBV27 CASSFRGRGTEAFF TGTGCCAGCAGTTTCCGGGGCAGGGGAACTGAAGCTTTCTTT
12 TRBJ2-7 few . TRBV10-2 CASSEASYEQYF TGCGCCAGCAGTGAAGCTTCCTACGAGCAGTACTTC
17 TRBJ1-6 . TRBD1 TRBV7-3 CASSLTGRGQGGSPLHF TGTGCCAGCAGCTTAACGGGCAGGGGGCAGGGAGGATCACCCCTCCACTTT
15 TRBJ2-3 few . TRBV6-5 CASSPGTRGQDTQYF TGTGCCAGCAGTCCCGGGACTAGGGGGCAAGATACGCAGTATTTT
15 TRBJ2-1 . . TRBV7-3 CASSASGAASEEQFF TGTGCCAGCAGCGCTTCCGGAGCCGCCTCGGAAGAGCAGTTCTTC
13 TRBJ2-5 . . TRBV7-7 CASSPHRQETQYF TGTGCTAGCAGCCCCCATAGACAAGAGACCCAGTACTTC
14 TRBJ2-4 . TRBD1 TRBV5-4 CASSLFEGADIQYF TGTGCCAGCAGCTTATTCGAGGGGGCGGACATTCAGTACTTC
15 TRBJ2-1 . TRBD1 TRBV19 CASSPAGTEYNEQFF TGTGCCAGTAGTCCAGCCGGGACAGAATACAATGAGCAGTTCTTC
15 TRBJ1-1 . . TRBV9 CASSERGGLNTEAFF TGTGCCAGCAGCGAGAGGGGGGGATTGAACACTGAAGCTTTCTTT